The 24 T cell receptor beta chains listed next were all sequenced from one sample in a study of blood T cells in healthy people across ages. The use of a sample-barcoded 5' primer and a J-beta primer mix characterized a second PCR of roughly 7 to 11 cycles. MiXCR, applied by TCRdb to the 5' RACE reads, yields one record per CDR3 protein. The data contain about 800,000 distinct CDR3 sequences, about 25% of them singletons. These same records also appear under a second study, on T cells of mothers and their children.

Sequencing was performed on blood. Receptors originate from a boy aged 5-17 years in good health.

The V gene is TRBV12-3 or TRBV12-4, the J gene TRBJ1-5; D is unclear. V lost 6 bases, J lost 3 bases, and 12 bases lay in between. CDR3 length: 14 residues. The CDR3 coding sequence is TGTGCCAGCAGCCCGGAACAGTTCAATCAGCCCCAGCATTTT. It codes for CASSPEQFNQPQHF.

This clonotype was observed at least ten times. The genes are TRBV18 and TRBJ1-1, with D maybe TRBD1 (6 bases). Trimming stripped 8 bases from V and 1 base from J, with 11 bases between. From germline, CDR1 is KGHSH and CDR2 LQKENI. CDR3 length: 13 amino acids. The CDR3: CASSPGQNTEAFF. In DNA form, the CDR3 reads TGTGCCAGCAGTCCGGGACAGAACACTGAAGCTTTCTTT.

The chain couples TRBV9 to TRBJ1-5, with D perhaps matching TRBD1 (6 bases). Germline assignment: CDR1 SGDLS and CDR2 YYNGEE. The V gene lost 0 bases and the J gene lost 7 bases, with 11 bases spanning the gap. The CDR3 consists of 14 residues. DNA of the CDR3: TGTGCCAGCAGCGTAGAGGTAGGGGGACAGCCCCAGCATTTT. It yields the protein CASSVEVGGQPQHF.

This sequence joins TRBV20-1 and TRBJ1-2; 8 bases map to TRBD1. Trimming at V came to 4 bases and at J to 6 bases, leaving 1 base not matched to a gene. The CDR3 totals 11 residues. From germline, CDR1 is DFQATT and CDR2 SNEGSKA (reference sequence). The CDR3 protein is CSATTGDGYTF. CDR3 coding DNA: TGCAGTGCTACGACAGGGGATGGCTACACCTTC.

The CDR3 spells CASNLRGDIGQPQHF. CDR3 sequence (DNA): TGTGCCAGTAACCTTAGGGGTGATATCGGGCAGCCCCAGCATTTT. The rearrangement joins TRBV19 to TRBJ1-5; TRBD1 is a possible D gene (5 bases). The CDR3 covers 15 residues. V shed 7 bases and J shed 7 bases, with 20 bases lying between them. Germline assignment: CDR1 LNHDA and CDR2 SQIVND (reference sequence).

The V gene is TRBV13, the J gene TRBJ2-5; TRBD2 matches at 10 bases. TRBJ2-1 matches the DNA end more closely, so the J call is doubtful. Germline-derived CDR1 and CDR2 are PRHDT and FYEKMQ (reference sequence). This CDR3 has 15 amino acids. The CDR3 spells CASSHTSGDYNEQFF. In DNA, the CDR3 is TGTGCCAGCAGCCACACTAGCGGGGACTACAATGAGCAGTTCTTC.

In its sample, this clonotype was seen a few times. The V and J genes are TRBV7-2 and TRBJ2-7; D unresolved. V dropped 2 bases and J dropped 5 bases, with 10 bases sitting between them. The CDR3 consists of 13 residues. Germline V lookup: CDR1 SGHTA, CDR2 FQGNSA. CDR3 in amino acids: CASSLSSSHEQYF. The DNA of the CDR3 is TGTGCCAGCAGCTTATCTTCCAGTCACGAGCAGTACTTC. Variable domain in full (rest from reference TRBV7-2 and TRBJ2-7): GAGVSQSPSNKVTEKGKDVELRCDPISGHTALYWYRQSLGQGLEFLIYFQGNSAPDKSGLPSDRFSAERTGGSVSTLTIQRTQQEDSAVYLCASSLSSSHEQYFGPGTRLTVT.

The genes are TRBV27 and TRBJ2-4; the D gene is possibly TRBD2 (7 bases). Germline V gives CDR1 MNHEY, CDR2 SMNVEV (reference sequence). Between the trimmed V and J ends, which lost 10 bases and 3 bases, there was a span of 19 bases. This CDR3 has 15 amino acids. CDR3 nucleotide sequence: TGTGCCACCGGGGCAAGGGGGGAGGGCAAAAACATTCAGTACTTC. It translates to CATGARGEGKNIQYF.

This clonotype was detected only a few times. The genes are TRBV28 and TRBJ2-5, with 9 nucleotides matching TRBD1. Germline CDR1 MDHEN, CDR2 SYDVKM. This CDR3 spans 15 amino acids. The J segment lost 13 bases and the V segment lost 6 bases, leaving 18 bases of the junction unmatched. The CDR3 bases are TGTGCCAGCAGCCGAAACTCCGGGACAGGGATATCTTCGTACTTC. Residues: CASSRNSGTGISSYF.

This clonotype has more than one count but fewer than ten. The chain uses TRBV7-3 and TRBJ2-5, with 9 positions matching TRBD2. V lost 5 bases, J lost 5 bases, and 3 bases stayed unmatched. The CDR3 length is 13 residues. Looked up from germline, CDR1 is SGHTA and CDR2 is FQGTGA. The CDR3 region is CASSGTSGETQYF. For the CDR3, the DNA is TGTGCCAGCAGCGGAACTAGCGGGGAGACCCAGTACTTC.

The chain joins TRBV6-1 to TRBJ2-7; no clear D gene. This CDR3 comprises 14 residues. V was shortened by 1 base and J by 3 bases, with 10 bases between the two germline ends. The germline gives CDR1 MNHNS, CDR2 SASEGT. In DNA form, the CDR3 reads TGTGCCAGCAGTGAAGTTGCAGGTCTCTACGAGCAGTACTTC. Its protein is CASSEVAGLYEQYF.

This clonotype was counted only a few times. V is TRBV15 and J is TRBJ2-5; either TRBD1 or TRBD2 may supply D (6 bases each). Germline V gene data show CDR1 as LNHNV and CDR2 as YYDKDF (reference sequence). The CDR3 contains 16 residues. V shed 4 bases and J shed 5 bases, with 20 bases lying between them. The DNA for the CDR3 is TGTGCCACCAGCACCCCGGAGGGGGGTCGGAGGGAGACCCAGTACTTC. The encoded protein is CATSTPEGGRRETQYF.

The sample holds one count of this clonotype. Just one base apart from a much larger clone, this may be a read error. This rearrangement joins TRBV7-2 to TRBJ2-7, with a possible D match to TRBD1 (6 bases). V was trimmed by 5 bases and J by 3 bases, leaving 11 bases between them. This CDR3 contains 13 residues. Germline V CDR1 and CDR2: SGHTA, FQGNSA. The CDR3 sequence: CASSPGHNYEQYF. In DNA, the CDR3 is TGTGCCAGCAGCCCGGGACACAACTACGAGCAGTACTTC.

The CDR3 DNA reads TGCGCCAGCAGCCAAGGGACAGCTAGTACCTACGAGCAGTACTTC. Translated: CASSQGTASTYEQYF. The rearrangement joins TRBV4-3 to TRBJ2-7, with D possibly TRBD1 on 6 matching bases. Trimming removed 1 base from V and 2 bases from J, with 12 bases in between. Germline CDR1 and CDR2: LGHNA and YSLEER. This CDR3 region has 15 residues.

This clonotype was picked up a small number of times. Mismatch with germline at one junction end may stem from a read error. The J gene is TRBJ2-3, the V gene TRBV20-1, with a weak D call TRBD2 (6 bases). The V gene's germline CDR1 is DFQATT and CDR2 SNEGSKA (reference sequence). The length of the CDR3 is 15 residues. CDR3 nucleotide sequence: TGCAGTGCTAGAGTAGCAGCAACTAGCACAGGTACGCAGTATTTT. It yields the protein CSARVAATSTGTQYF.

This clonotype has just a few counts. This chain uses TRBV6-1 with TRBJ2-5; 9 bases agree with TRBD1. The DNA end favors TRBJ2-1, so the J call may be wrong. The CDR3 sequence is 16 residues long. Per the germline V gene, CDR1 is MNHNS and CDR2 is SASEGT. The DNA of the CDR3 is TGTGCCAGCAGTGGGATCCGGGACAGGGCTAACAATGAGCAGTTCTTC. Its translation is CASSGIRDRANNEQFF.

This clonotype was picked up a small number of times. CDR3 sequence: CASSTDRAVNEQYF. The CDR3 DNA follows: TGTGCCAGCAGTACGGACAGGGCTGTAAACGAGCAGTACTTC. The chain recombines TRBV28 with TRBJ2-1, with 8 bases aligning to TRBD1. The J call may be in error: the DNA end matches TRBJ2-7 better. The CDR3 runs 14 residues. Germline CDR1 MDHEN, CDR2 SYDVKM.

This clonotype has just a few counts. V is TRBV5-1 and J is TRBJ2-3; a possible D gene is TRBD2 (6 bases). With 0 bases removed from V and 0 bases from J, the gap between germline ends came to 14 bases. The CDR3 loop spans 17 amino acids. Per germline, CDR1 SGHRS and CDR2 YFSETQ. As DNA, the CDR3 is TGCGCCAGCAGCTTGGAGGGCGGGGACGGAAGCACAGATACGCAGTATTTT. It translates to CASSLEGGDGSTDTQYF.

This clonotype came up a few times. The genes are TRBV14 and TRBJ1-2, with TRBD1 matching 9 bases. From germline, CDR1 is SGHDN and CDR2 FVKESK. CDR3 length: 16 residues. V gave up 5 bases and J gave up 2 bases; unmatched junction bases: 9. CDR3 nucleotide sequence: TGTGCCAGCAGCGTCCGATTAGGACAGGGGAACTATGGCTACACCTTC. Encoded protein: CASSVRLGQGNYGYTF.

This clonotype has just a few counts. This sequence joins TRBV7-9 and TRBJ2-3, with 12 nucleotides matching TRBD2. The CDR3 consists of 17 residues. The germline CDR1 and CDR2 sequences are SEHNR and FQNEAQ (reference sequence). Unmatched junction bases numbered 11, after V lost 6 bases and J lost 4 bases. The CDR3 region is CASSSWPSGGASDTQYF. The CDR3 DNA reads as TGTGCCAGCAGTTCCTGGCCTAGCGGGGGGGCGTCAGATACGCAGTATTTT.

This clonotype was counted only a few times. The chain employs TRBV4-1 and TRBJ2-7, with 9 positions matching TRBD2. CDR3 length: 15 residues. The germline gives CDR1 MGHRA, CDR2 YSYEKL. V trimming: 0 bases; J trimming: 4 bases; junction bases outside the gene matches: 4. CDR3 in amino acids: CASSQEQRGVYEQYF. For the CDR3, the DNA is TGCGCCAGCAGCCAAGAACAGCGGGGGGTTTACGAGCAGTACTTC.

The chain uses TRBV27 and TRBJ2-5, with 10 bases that match TRBD1. Germline CDR1 reads MNHEY; CDR2 reads SMNVEV (reference sequence). V trimming: 5 bases; J trimming: 2 bases; junction bases outside the gene matches: 5. This CDR3 spans 15 amino acids. The CDR3 loop is CASSNRDRGQETQYF. As DNA, the CDR3 is TGTGCCAGCAGTAACCGGGACAGGGGTCAAGAGACCCAGTACTTC.

V is TRBV12-3 or TRBV12-4 and J is TRBJ2-5; 12 bases align to TRBD2. Losses at the gene ends were 5 bases for V and 5 bases for J; bases not matched to a gene: 6. The CDR3 is 15 residues long. The CDR3 DNA sequence: TGTGCCAGCAGTAGACTAGCGGGAGTGGATGAGACCCAGTACTTC. It encodes CASSRLAGVDETQYF.

V gene TRBV4-1 combines with J gene TRBJ2-2, with 7 bases lining up with TRBD2. Trimming took 4 bases from V and 7 from J; bases not matched to a gene: 15. CDR1 and CDR2 from the germline V gene are MGHRA and YSYEKL. The CDR3 contains 17 residues. The CDR3 is CASSREGGQYKSGELFF. The DNA of the CDR3 is TGCGCCAGCAGCCGCGAGGGAGGGCAGTATAAGAGCGGGGAGCTGTTTTTT.